The 15 T cell receptor beta chains below come from one sample, sequenced in a study of shared clonotypes between healthy human individuals (TCRdb year 2020). Preparation of the library involved the immunoSEQ multiplex PCR assay. TCRdb took this table from immuneACCESS and kept in-frame rearrangements with V and J called. Such tables lack part of the clones; where checked against another copy, unresolved V genes explain under half of the gap, and the rest is unexplained. Present in this sample are hundreds of thousands of clones, under 95% of which were seen just once. The top ten clonotypes cover approximately 24% of the sample. CD8 naive samples were obtained by positive selection for CCR7 among CD45RO-negative cells, yielding a CD45RA+CCR7+ population from which TemRA cells were excluded. Sequencing input: naive CD8+ T cells sorted from blood. Per the publication, the cell subset or site label means: CD45RA+CCR7+. These receptor sequences come from a man aged 25 to 40 in good health.

This chain links TRBV7-8 with TRBJ2-3; maybe TRBD1 (6 bases). V shed 6 bases and J shed 5 bases, with 15 bases lying between them. The CDR3 contains 14 residues. Germline assignment: CDR1 SGHVS and CDR2 FQNEAQ. This chain's CDR3 is CASSLQGSVDTQYF. CDR3 DNA sequence: TGTGCCAGCAGTCTACAGGGTTCGGTAGATACGCAGTATTTT.

In its sample, this clone was seen once. This CDR3 is CASGTSTDTQYF. In DNA, the CDR3 is TGTGCCAGCGGCACTAGCACAGATACGCAGTATTTT. V gene TRBV11-2 combines with J gene TRBJ2-3; D not certain. The CDR3 consists of 12 residues. Germline values: CDR1 SGHAT, CDR2 FQNNGV. The V and J ends lost 8 bases and 0 bases respectively, with 6 bases between them.

This clone was detected once. This chain uses TRBV5-1 with TRBJ2-1, with D perhaps matching TRBD2 (5 bases). The germline CDR1 and CDR2 sequences are SGHRS and YFSETQ. The CDR3 is 16 amino acids. Deletions cut 2 bases from V and 2 bases from J, with 14 bases between. The DNA for the CDR3 is TGCGCCAGCAGCTTTCCGGACTCCGCCGCCTACAATGAGCAGTTCTTC. The encoded protein is CASSFPDSAAYNEQFF.

The genes are TRBV11-3 and TRBJ2-1; TRBD2 aligns across 7 bases. V lost 1 base to trimming and J lost 8 bases; unmatched junction nucleotides: 5. The CDR3 spans 14 residues. Germline values: CDR1 SGHNT, CDR2 YENEEA. This chain's CDR3 is CASSLVGRADEQFF. The CDR3 DNA reads as TGTGCCAGCAGCTTAGTTGGGAGGGCGGATGAGCAGTTCTTC.

This clone was counted between two and nine times. This chain links TRBV27 with TRBJ2-7; D remains ambiguous. The CDR3 is 16 amino acids. Germline CDR1 is MNHEY and CDR2 is SMNVEV (reference sequence). V was pared by 5 bases and J by 1 base, with 18 bases between. CDR3 loop: CASSSLKDLLSYEQYF. In nucleotides, the CDR3 is TGTGCCAGCAGTAGCCTTAAGGACCTCTTGTCCTACGAGCAGTACTTC.

For the CDR3, the DNA is TGTGCCAGCAGCTTAGCGAGGGACGGTGAGCAGTTCTTC. It encodes CASSLARDGEQFF. The genes are TRBV7-9 and TRBJ2-1; TRBD1 or TRBD2 may be the D gene (5 bases each). The CDR3 is 13 residues long. The germline CDR1 and CDR2 sequences are SEHNR and FQNEAQ (reference sequence). Trimming shortened V by 0 bases and J by 9 bases, and 9 bases separated the two germline ends.

The chain recombines TRBV29-1 with TRBJ1-4; TRBD1 matches 7 bases. The CDR3 is made up of 15 amino acids. Germline values: CDR1 SQVTM, CDR2 ANQGSEA. The trim removed 7 bases at V and 8 bases at J, leaving 16 bases unmatched. CDR3 sequence (DNA): TGCAGCGGATTTATAAATGAGGGGGCTGGGGAAAAACTGTTTTTT. Protein product: CSGFINEGAGEKLFF.

This clone appeared a single time. The genes are TRBV7-6 and TRBJ2-2; D not resolved. V lost 5 bases and J 5 bases, leaving 12 bases between the germline ends. There are 14 residues in the CDR3. Per germline, CDR1 SGHVS and CDR2 FNYEAQ. The CDR3 here is CASSTRLRTGELFF. The CDR3 DNA is TGTGCCAGCAGCACCCGCCTTCGAACCGGGGAGCTGTTTTTT. Filled out from reference TRBV7-6 and TRBJ2-2, the complete variable domain reads GAGVSQSPRYKVTKRGQDVALRCDPISGHVSLYWYRQALGQGPEFLTYFNYEAQQDKSGLPNDRFSAERPEGSISTLTIQRTEQRDSAMYRCASSTRLRTGELFFGEGSRLTVL.

CDR3 coding DNA: TGTGCCGGGCCCAGGGGGGTTCGCTCCTACAATGAGCAGTTCTTC. Protein sequence: CAGPRGVRSYNEQFF. J is TRBJ2-1 and V is TRBV2; D is possibly TRBD1 (7 bases). The V end lost 11 bases, the J end lost 0 bases, and 17 bases lay between the germline ends. Germline CDR1 reads SNHLY; CDR2 reads FYNNEI. There are 15 residues in the CDR3.

The chain has TRBV28 and TRBJ2-5; 8 bases fit TRBD1. The J segment lost 0 bases and the V segment lost 5 bases, leaving 8 bases of the junction unmatched. Germline V lookup: CDR1 MDHEN, CDR2 SYDVKM. The CDR3 totals 16 residues. This CDR3 is CASSGGTGTYQETQYF. CDR3 in DNA: TGTGCCAGCAGTGGCGGGACAGGAACCTACCAAGAGACCCAGTACTTC.

DNA of the CDR3: TGTGCCAGCAGTGTTGGGGTCCAGCCCCAGCATTTT. Its protein is CASSVGVQPQHF. The rearrangement joins TRBV6-1 to TRBJ1-5; D is unclear. CDR1 MNHNS and CDR2 SASEGT come from the germline V gene. This CDR3 is built from 12 residues. Trimming removed 4 bases at V and 7 bases at J, with 8 bases between.

The chain links TRBV18 to TRBJ2-1; D is perhaps TRBD2 (6 bases). The CDR3 runs 16 residues. CDR1 KGHSH and CDR2 LQKENI come from the germline V gene. With 0 bases removed from V and 12 bases from J, the gap between germline ends came to 21 bases. CDR3 sequence (DNA): TGTGCCAGCTCACCACCGGAGCGATCACTAGCTAATTGGCAGTTCTTC. Translation gives CASSPPERSLANWQFF. Variable domain in full (rest from reference TRBV18 and TRBJ2-1): NAGVMQNPRHLVRRRGQEARLRCSPMKGHSHVYWYRQLPEEGLKFMVYLQKENIIDESGMPKERFSAEFPKEGPSILRIQQVVRGDSAAYFCASSPPERSLANWQFFGPGTRLTVL.

The CDR3 DNA is TGTGCCAGCAGTTTAATCATTGACTACGAGAAGCAGTTCTTC. Its translation is CASSLIIDYEKQFF. This rearrangement joins TRBV27 to TRBJ2-1; D perhaps matches TRBD2 (5 bases). V lost 2 bases and J lost 11, with 16 bases in between. Per germline, CDR1 MNHEY and CDR2 SMNVEV (reference sequence). There are 14 residues in the CDR3.

This clone was seen only once. V gene TRBV29-1 combines with J gene TRBJ2-7, with 8 nucleotides matching TRBD2. The germline V gene encodes CDR1 SQVTM and CDR2 ANQGSEA. Trimming at V came to 3 bases and at J to 5 bases, leaving 6 bases not matched to a gene. The CDR3 is 13 amino acids. CDR3 region: CSVETGGPDEQYF. CDR3 coding DNA: TGCAGCGTTGAGACGGGAGGGCCCGACGAGCAGTACTTC.

This clone has just one count. CDR3 in DNA: TGTGCCAGCAGCCAAAAGGGATCAGGAAACACCATATATTTT. Translation gives CASSQKGSGNTIYF. The rearrangement links TRBV14 to TRBJ1-3; D gene unclear. This CDR3 spans 14 amino acids. V was clipped by 2 bases and J by 4 bases, with 9 bases between them. Germline CDR1 and CDR2: SGHDN and FVKESK.